This T cell receptor beta chain appears in the sequencing data of a study of early T cells in non-severe SARS-CoV-2 infection. Study-level information: Sequenced material consisted of bulk RNA (from unsorted whole blood), and chains were unpaired. Findings and caveats of the study: VDJdb matching favored anti-spike CD8 responses, missing private and CD4 specificities.

As to this clonotype: Its antigen is undetermined.

Unique molecular identifiers (one per individual cDNA molecule) were attached. Each CDR3 protein gets one entry after TCRdb re-called the 5' RACE reads with MiXCR. Of approximately 37,000 distinct CDR3 sequences listed, about 7.4% are singletons. V lost 5 bases and J lost 2; bases outside the gene matches: 8. Germline-derived CDR1 and CDR2 are SGHRS and YFSETQ. CDR3 length: 15 residues. The receptor was derived from an adult who was a healthcare worker with PCR-confirmed SARS-CoV-2 infection or an uninfected control (not recorded which). V gene TRBV5-1 combines with J gene TRBJ2-7, with 9 bases matching TRBD1. The material sequenced was whole blood, taken at baseline. CDR3 in amino acids: CASRSGTGNPYEQYF. The DNA for the CDR3 is TGCGCCAGCAGATCCGGGACAGGGAATCCCTACGAGCAGTACTTC.